The entry that follows covers one T cell receptor beta chain sequence. Profiled with immunoSEQ multiplex PCR; TCRdb holds only in-frame clones, not every one. The sample consists of approximately 480,000 clones, approximately 92% of them appearing once. This sample was included in a study of blood T cell repertoires in COVID-19. Looked up from germline, CDR1 is LGHDT and CDR2 is YNNKEL (reference sequence). The CDR3 sequence is 17 residues long. V lost 1 base and J lost 3; bases outside the gene matches: 6. V is TRBV3-1 (or the pseudogene TRBV3-2) and J is TRBJ2-3, with 11 nucleotides matching TRBD2. The sequenced sample was peripheral blood. The sequence was obtained from a man aged 18 to 29 with COVID-19, enrolled during active disease. Written as DNA, the CDR3 is TGTGCCAGCAGCCAAGGAATGGCTAGCGGGAGGACAGATACGCAGTATTTT. Translated, it gives CASSQGMASGRTDTQYF.